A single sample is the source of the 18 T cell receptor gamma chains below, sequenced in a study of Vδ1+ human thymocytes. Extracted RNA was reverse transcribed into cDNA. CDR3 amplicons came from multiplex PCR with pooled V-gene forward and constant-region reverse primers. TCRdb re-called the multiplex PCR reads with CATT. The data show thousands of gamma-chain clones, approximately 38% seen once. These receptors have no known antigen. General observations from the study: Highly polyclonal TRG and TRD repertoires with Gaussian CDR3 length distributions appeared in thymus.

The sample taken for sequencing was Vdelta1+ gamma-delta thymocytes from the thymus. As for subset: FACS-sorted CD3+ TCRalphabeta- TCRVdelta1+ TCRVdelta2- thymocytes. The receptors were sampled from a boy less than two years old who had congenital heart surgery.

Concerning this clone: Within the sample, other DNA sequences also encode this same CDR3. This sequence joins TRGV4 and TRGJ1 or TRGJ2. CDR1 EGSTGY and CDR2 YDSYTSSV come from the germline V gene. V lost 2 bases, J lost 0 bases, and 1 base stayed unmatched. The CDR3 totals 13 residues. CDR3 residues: CATWDVNYYKKLF. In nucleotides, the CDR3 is TGTGCCACCTGGGATGTGAATTATTATAAGAAACTCTTT.

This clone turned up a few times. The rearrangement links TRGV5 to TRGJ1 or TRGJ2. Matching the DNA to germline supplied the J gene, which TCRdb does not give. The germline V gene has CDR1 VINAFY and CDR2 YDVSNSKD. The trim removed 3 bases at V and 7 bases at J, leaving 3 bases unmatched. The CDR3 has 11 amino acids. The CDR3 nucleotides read TGTGCCACCTGGGACTGGTATAAGAAACTCTTT. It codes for CATWDWYKKLF.

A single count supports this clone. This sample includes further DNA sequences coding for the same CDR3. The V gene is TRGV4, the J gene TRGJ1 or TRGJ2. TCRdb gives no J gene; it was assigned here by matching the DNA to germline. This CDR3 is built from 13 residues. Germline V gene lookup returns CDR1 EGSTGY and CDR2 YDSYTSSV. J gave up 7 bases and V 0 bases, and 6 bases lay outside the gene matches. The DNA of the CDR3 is TGTGCCACCTGGGATGGGCCCGGGTATAAGAAACTCTTT. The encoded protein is CATWDGPGYKKLF.

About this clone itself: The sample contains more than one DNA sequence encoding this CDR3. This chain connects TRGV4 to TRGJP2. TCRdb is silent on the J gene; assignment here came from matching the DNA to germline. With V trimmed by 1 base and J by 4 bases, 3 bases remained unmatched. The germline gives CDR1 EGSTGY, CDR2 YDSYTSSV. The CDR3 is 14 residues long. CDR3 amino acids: CATWDGSSDWIKTF. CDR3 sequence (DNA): TGTGCCACCTGGGATGGTTCTAGTGATTGGATCAAGACGTTT.

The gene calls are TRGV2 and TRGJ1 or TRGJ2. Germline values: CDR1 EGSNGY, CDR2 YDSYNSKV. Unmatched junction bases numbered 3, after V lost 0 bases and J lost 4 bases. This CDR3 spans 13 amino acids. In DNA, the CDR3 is TGTGCCACCTGGGACGGGCCGTATTATAAGAAACTCTTT. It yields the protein CATWDGPYYKKLF.

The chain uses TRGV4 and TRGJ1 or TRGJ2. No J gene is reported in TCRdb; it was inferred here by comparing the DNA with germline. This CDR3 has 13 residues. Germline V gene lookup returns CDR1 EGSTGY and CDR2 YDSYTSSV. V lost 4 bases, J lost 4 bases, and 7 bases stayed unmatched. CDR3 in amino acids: CATWDRLYYKKLF. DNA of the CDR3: TGTGCCACCTGGGACAGACTATATTATAAGAAACTCTTT.

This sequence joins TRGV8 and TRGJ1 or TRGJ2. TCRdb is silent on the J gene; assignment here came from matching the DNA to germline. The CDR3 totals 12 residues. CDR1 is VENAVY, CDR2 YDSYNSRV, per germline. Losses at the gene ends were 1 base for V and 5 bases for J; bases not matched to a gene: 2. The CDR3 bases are TGTGCCACCTGGGATAGTAATTATAAGAAACTCTTT. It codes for CATWDSNYKKLF.

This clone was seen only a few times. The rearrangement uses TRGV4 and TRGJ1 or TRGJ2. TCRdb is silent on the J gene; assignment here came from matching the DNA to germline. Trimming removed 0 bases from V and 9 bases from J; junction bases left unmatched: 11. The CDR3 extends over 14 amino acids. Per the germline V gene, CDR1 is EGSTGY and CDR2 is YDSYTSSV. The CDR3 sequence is CATWDGRGIGKKLF. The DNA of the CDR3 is TGTGCCACCTGGGATGGGAGGGGGATTGGTAAGAAACTCTTT.

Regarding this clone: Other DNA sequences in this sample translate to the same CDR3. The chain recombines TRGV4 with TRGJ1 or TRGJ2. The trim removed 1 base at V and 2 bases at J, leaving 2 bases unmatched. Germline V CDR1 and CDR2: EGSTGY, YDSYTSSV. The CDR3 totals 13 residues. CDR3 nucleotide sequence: TGTGCCACCTGGGATGGACATTATTATAAGAAACTCTTT. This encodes CATWDGHYYKKLF.

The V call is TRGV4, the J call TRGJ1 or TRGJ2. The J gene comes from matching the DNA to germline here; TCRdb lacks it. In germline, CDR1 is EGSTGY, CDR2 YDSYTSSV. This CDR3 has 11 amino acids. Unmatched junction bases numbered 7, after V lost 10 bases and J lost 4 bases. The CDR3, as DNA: TGTGCCACTCTGACATATTATAAGAAACTCTTT. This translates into CATLTYYKKLF.

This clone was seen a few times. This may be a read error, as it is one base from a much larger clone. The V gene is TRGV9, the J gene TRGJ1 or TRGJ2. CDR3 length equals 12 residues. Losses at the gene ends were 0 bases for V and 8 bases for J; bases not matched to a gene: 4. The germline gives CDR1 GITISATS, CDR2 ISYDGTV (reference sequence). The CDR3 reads CALWEVRDKKLF. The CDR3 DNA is TGTGCCTTGTGGGAGGTGCGGGATAAGAAACTCTTT.

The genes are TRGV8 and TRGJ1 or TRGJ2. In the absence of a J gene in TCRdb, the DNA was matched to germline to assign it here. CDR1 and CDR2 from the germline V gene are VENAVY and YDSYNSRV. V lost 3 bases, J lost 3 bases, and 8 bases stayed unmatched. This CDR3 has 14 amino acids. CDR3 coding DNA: TGTGCCACCTGGGATCTGGGGGGTTATTATAAGAAACTCTTT. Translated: CATWDLGGYYKKLF.

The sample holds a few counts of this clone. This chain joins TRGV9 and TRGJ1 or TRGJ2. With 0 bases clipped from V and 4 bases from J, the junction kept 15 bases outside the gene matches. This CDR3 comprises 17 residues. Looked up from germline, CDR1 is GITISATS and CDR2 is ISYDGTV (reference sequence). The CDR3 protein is CALWEVLLGTFYYKKLF. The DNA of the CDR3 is TGTGCCTTGTGGGAGGTGCTCTTGGGGACCTTCTATTATAAGAAACTCTTT.

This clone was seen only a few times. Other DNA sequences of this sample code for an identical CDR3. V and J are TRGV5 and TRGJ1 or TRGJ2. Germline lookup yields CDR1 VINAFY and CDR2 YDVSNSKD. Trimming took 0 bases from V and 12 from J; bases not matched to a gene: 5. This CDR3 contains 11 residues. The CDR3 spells CATWDRLGKLF. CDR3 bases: TGTGCCACCTGGGACAGGCTAGGGAAACTCTTT.

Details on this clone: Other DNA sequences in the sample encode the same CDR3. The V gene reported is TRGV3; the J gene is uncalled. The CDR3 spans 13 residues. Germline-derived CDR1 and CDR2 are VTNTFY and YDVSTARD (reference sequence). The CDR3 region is CATWDRLGYKKLF. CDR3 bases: TGTGCCACCTGGGACAGGCTGGGGTATAAGAAGCTCTTT.

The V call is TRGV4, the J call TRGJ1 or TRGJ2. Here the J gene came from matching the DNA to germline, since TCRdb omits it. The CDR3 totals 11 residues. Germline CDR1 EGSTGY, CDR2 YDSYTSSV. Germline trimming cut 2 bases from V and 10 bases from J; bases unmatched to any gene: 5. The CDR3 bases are TGTGCCACCTGGGATGAACAAAAGAAACTCTTT. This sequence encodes CATWDEQKKLF.

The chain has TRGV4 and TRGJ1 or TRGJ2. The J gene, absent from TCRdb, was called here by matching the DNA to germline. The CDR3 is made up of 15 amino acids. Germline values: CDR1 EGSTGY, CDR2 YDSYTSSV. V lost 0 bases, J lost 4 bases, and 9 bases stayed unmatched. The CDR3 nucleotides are TGTGCCACCTGGGATGGGCGGGGGGGATATTATAAGAAACTCTTT. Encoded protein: CATWDGRGGYYKKLF.

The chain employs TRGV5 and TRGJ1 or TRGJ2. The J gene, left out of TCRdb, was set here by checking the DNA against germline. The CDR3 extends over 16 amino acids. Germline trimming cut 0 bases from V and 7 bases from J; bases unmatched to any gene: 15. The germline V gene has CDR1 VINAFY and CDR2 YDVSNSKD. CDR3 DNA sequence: TGTGCCACCTGGGACAGGCCTGTCGAGCAGGAATATAAGAAACTCTTT. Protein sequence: CATWDRPVEQEYKKLF.